The present TCR beta chain was sequenced within a study of CD8 T cells in Susac syndrome. At the level of the study: Patients with Susac syndrome were therapy-naive, taking corticosteroids, with some also receiving intravenous immunoglobulin, or taking intravenous immunoglobulin alone at the time their blood was drawn. Study results and caveats: None of the CD4+ T cell repertoires in Susac syndrome showed clonal expansion.

CDR3 size: 17 residues. The V gene's germline CDR1 is PRHDT and CDR2 FYEKMQ (reference sequence). Trimming cost V 5 bases and J 3 bases; bases outside gene matches: 7. In regard to this clonotype: Its specificity is unknown.

Random-hexamer reverse transcription was applied to about 0.5 to 1 ug RNA. Amplification of TCR beta CDR3 across 54 Vbeta and 13 Jbeta was performed with immunoSEQ multiplex PCR. TCRdb called the immunoSEQ multiplex PCR reads again in MiXCR, with one record for every CDR3 protein. The sample lists around 150,000 distinct CDR3 sequences; 85% to 95% were seen once. Sequences were obtained from CD4+ T cells from PBMCs. V gene TRBV13 combines with J gene TRBJ2-1, with TRBD2 matching over 13 bases. The sequence was collected from a human donor with Susac syndrome. The CDR3 DNA sequence: TGTGCCAGCAGCGCCCGACTAGCGGGGGGCTTCTACAATGAGCAGTTCTTC. This translates into CASSARLAGGFYNEQFF. Filled out from reference TRBV13 and TRBJ2-1, the complete variable domain reads AAGVIQSPRHLIKEKRETATLKCYPIPRHDTVYWYQQGPGQDPQFLISFYEKMQSDKGSIPDRFSAQQFSDYHSELNMSSLELGDSALYFCASSARLAGGFYNEQFFGPGTRLTVL.